This T cell receptor (beta chain) was sequenced in a study of T cells after yellow fever vaccination. General observations from the study: Clones from primary vaccination mostly reappeared after the booster (approximately 95% CD4, around 90% CD8). The study found a weaker secondary response that peaked faster, day 5 versus 15.

V was trimmed by 4 bases and J by 4 bases, leaving 14 bases between them. Germline lookup yields CDR1 LGHNA and CDR2 YNFKEQ. The CDR3 has 16 residues. To note about this clonotype: What it binds is not known.

UMIs and a universal primer site were added when TCR cDNA was made by 5'RACE template switching. In TCRdb, the 5' RACE reads were re-called with MiXCR into one record per CDR3 protein. The table includes roughly 500,000 distinct CDR3 sequences, 15% to 20% detected once. This chain connects TRBV4-2 to TRBJ2-6; perhaps D is TRBD1 or TRBD2 (5 bases each). The clonotype was recovered from a young man who received the YFV17D yellow fever vaccine. This material consisted of PBMCs, taken 15 days after the yellow fever booster vaccination. Written as DNA, the CDR3 is TGTGCCAGCAGCCTGGAGGATGGGACGGGGGCCAACGTCCTGACTTTC. Translating gives CASSLEDGTGANVLTF.